Presented here are 25 T cell receptor beta chains from one specimen sequenced in a study of metastatic and nonmetastatic thyroid tumors. TCRdb re-analyzed the PCR reads through MiXCR. Here the sample spans around 31,000 clones, about a fifth being singletons. No patient had received any treatment before thyroid surgery. The sample was tumor tissue. These receptors were collected from a male donor with papillary thyroid cancer or a benign thyroid nodule (not recorded which). Some clones in this sample may be carry-over from other donors' samples.

In this sample, this clone is medium-sized. The chain carries TRBV7-8 and TRBJ2-1; D ambiguous. From germline, CDR1 is SGHVS and CDR2 FQNEAQ. The CDR3 covers 11 residues. The germline V and J ends were trimmed by 4 bases and 3 bases, with 1 base remaining between them. CDR3 in amino acids: CASSYYNEQFF. CDR3 nucleotide sequence: TGTGCCAGCAGCTACTACAATGAGCAGTTCTTC.

The gene calls are TRBV4-1 and TRBJ1-6; D is uncertain. CDR3 size: 14 residues. Trimming cost V 3 bases and J 11 bases, with 14 bases left between them. CDR1 MGHRA and CDR2 YSYEKL come from the germline V gene. The CDR3 loop reads CASSHHQPQTPLHF. Written as DNA, the CDR3 is TGCGCCAGCAGCCACCACCAGCCCCAGACACCCCTCCACTTT.

This clone was counted at least ten times. This may be a read error, as it is one base from a much larger clone. The chain is built from TRBV28 and TRBJ2-7, with D possibly matching TRBD1 (6 bases). Trimming stripped 5 bases from V and 6 bases from J, with 14 bases between. The germline gives CDR1 MDHEN, CDR2 SYDVKM. This CDR3 is 13 amino acids long. CDR3 residues: CASSPGDISEQYF. CDR3 bases: TGTGCCAGCAGTCCCGGGGACATTTCCGAGCAGTACTTC. The full variable domain, rest sourced from reference TRBV28 and TRBJ2-7, is DVKVTQSSRYLVKRTGEKVFLECVQDMDHENMFWYRQDPGLGLRLIYFSYDVKMKEKGDIPEGYSVSREKKERFSLILESASTNQTSMYLCASSPGDISEQYFGPGTRLTVT.

This clone turned up a few times. A much larger clone is a single base away; this may be a read error. The gene calls are TRBV6-1 and TRBJ2-7; possibly TRBD1 for D (6 bases). The germline gives CDR1 MNHNS, CDR2 SASEGT. The CDR3 contains 14 residues. The DNA of the CDR3 is TGTGCCTGCAGTAGCAGGACAGCGGTATACGAGCAGTACTTC. Protein: CACSSRTAVYEQYF.

The chain recombines TRBV20-1 with TRBJ1-1; D unclear. Trimming pared 0 bases from V and 5 bases from J, leaving 16 bases between. Germline V gene sequence: CDR1 DFQATT, CDR2 SNEGSKA (reference sequence). The CDR3 extends over 15 amino acids. CDR3 nucleotides: TGCAGTGCTAGAGATCGACGTAGTGTGGCTACTGAAGCTTTCTTT. This encodes CSARDRRSVATEAFF.

The table lists this clone with many counts. CDR3 sequence: CSAQVLGEETQYF. The CDR3 DNA follows: TGCAGTGCACAGGTATTGGGGGAAGAGACCCAGTACTTC. The rearrangement joins TRBV20-1 to TRBJ2-5; D may match TRBD1 or TRBD2 (5 bases each). The CDR3 runs 13 residues. The germline V gene has CDR1 DFQATT and CDR2 SNEGSKA (reference sequence). V was shortened by 6 bases and J by 3 bases, with 14 bases between the two germline ends.

This clone has a handful of counts. The chain has TRBV28 and TRBJ2-1; 7 bases agree with TRBD2. The length of the CDR3 is 16 residues. CDR1 and CDR2 from the germline V gene are MDHEN and SYDVKM. V shed 5 bases and J 7 bases; nucleotides not matched to a gene: 14. CDR3 region: CASSPLRTRKRNEQFF. CDR3 DNA: TGTGCCAGCAGTCCACTTAGGACTAGAAAACGTAATGAGCAGTTCTTC.

The chain couples TRBV15 to TRBJ2-7, with D possibly being TRBD2 (5 bases). Germline loops: CDR1 LNHNV, CDR2 YYDKDF (reference sequence). The CDR3 extends over 15 amino acids. Deletions cut 1 base from V and 3 bases from J, with 13 bases between. This chain's CDR3 is CATSRGGGRCYEQYF. DNA for the CDR3: TGTGCCACCAGCAGAGGAGGTGGGAGATGCTACGAGCAGTACTTC.

This clone ranks as medium-sized. The CDR3 here is CASSPRTRAVSYEQYF. CDR3 nucleotide sequence: TGTGCCAGCAGTCCACGAACTAGGGCGGTATCCTACGAGCAGTACTTC. The chain recombines TRBV12-3 or TRBV12-4 with TRBJ2-7; D possibly corresponds to TRBD2 (5 bases). V was shortened by 5 bases and J by 1 base, with 18 bases between the two germline ends. This CDR3 spans 16 amino acids.

This clone has a handful of counts. The gene calls are TRBV6-2 or TRBV6-3 and TRBJ1-1; no firm D call. The CDR3 has 15 amino acids. Germline CDR1 and CDR2: MNHEY and SVGEGT. Trimming took off 5 bases at V and 5 bases at J, with 18 bases between the two ends. The CDR3 DNA is TGTGCCAGCAGTCTTCAGGAAATAGGATGGACTGAAGCTTTCTTT. It yields the protein CASSLQEIGWTEAFF.

This clone was counted once. This chain uses TRBV3-1 with TRBJ1-5; D gene uncertain. The CDR3 runs to 15 residues. V lost 2 bases, J lost 2 bases, and 10 bases lay in between. Germline loops: CDR1 LGHDT, CDR2 YNNKEL (reference sequence). The CDR3 loop reads CASSQNPGGNQPQHF. The CDR3 coding sequence is TGTGCCAGCAGCCAAAACCCCGGGGGCAATCAGCCCCAGCATTTT.

This clone was counted ten times or more. In the same sample, other DNA sequences code for this CDR3. The rearrangement joins TRBV27 to TRBJ2-1; the match to TRBD2 covers 9 bases. Germline V gene sequence: CDR1 MNHEY, CDR2 SMNVEV (reference sequence). CDR3 size: 13 residues. The junction had 7 bases not matched to a gene; V was cut back by 6 bases and J by 10 bases. In DNA, the CDR3 is TGTGCCAGCAGACAACTAGCGGGTGGCGAGCAGTTCTTC. Encoded protein: CASRQLAGGEQFF.

The rearrangement links TRBV19 to TRBJ1-2; the D is unclear. V lost 7 bases and J 6 bases, leaving 21 bases between the germline ends. The CDR3 is 15 amino acids. Germline lookup yields CDR1 LNHDA and CDR2 SQIVND (reference sequence). CDR3 residues: CASTQNGPPGHGYTF. The CDR3 DNA follows: TGTGCCAGTACCCAGAACGGGCCACCGGGTCATGGCTACACCTTC.

By frequency in the sample, this clone is medium-sized. The rearrangement joins TRBV19 to TRBJ1-1; D not resolved. The length of the CDR3 is 15 residues. V lost 6 bases, J lost 1 base, and 15 bases lay in between. Germline-derived CDR1 and CDR2 are LNHDA and SQIVND (reference sequence). The CDR3 DNA reads as TGTGCCAGTAGCCTTCTAAGGCTGCGGAACACTGAAGCTTTCTTT. As protein: CASSLLRLRNTEAFF.

This clone was seen a few times. The V call is TRBV20-1, the J call TRBJ2-7; D unresolved. This CDR3 is built from 12 residues. The V end lost 7 bases, the J end lost 2 bases, and 12 bases lay between the germline ends. Germline V gene data show CDR1 as DFQATT and CDR2 as SNEGSKA (reference sequence). Here the CDR3 DNA reads TGCAGTGAGGTGCAGGCGGCCTACGAGCAGTACTTC. Protein product: CSEVQAAYEQYF.

Judged by abundance, this clone is medium-sized (0.01 to 0.1%). The V gene is TRBV27, the J gene TRBJ2-7; D not resolved. From germline, CDR1 is MNHEY and CDR2 SMNVEV (reference sequence). V lost 0 bases and J 3 bases, leaving 6 bases between the germline ends. The CDR3 loop spans 13 amino acids. CDR3 residues: CASSLSNGYEQYF. The CDR3 DNA reads TGTGCCAGCAGTTTATCGAACGGCTACGAGCAGTACTTC.

The chain joins TRBV6-2 or TRBV6-3 to TRBJ2-1; no clear D. The V end lost 6 bases, the J end lost 7 bases, and 10 bases lay between the germline ends. Per germline, CDR1 MNHEY and CDR2 SVGEGT. The CDR3 extends over 12 amino acids. The CDR3 DNA is TGTGCCAGCAGAAACATAGGAAATGAGCAGTTCTTC. Translating it yields CASRNIGNEQFF.

This clone came up many times. The V call is TRBV9, the J call TRBJ1-5; D is unresolved. CDR1 is SGDLS and CDR2 is YYNGEE in the germline V gene. The V gene lost 0 bases and the J gene lost 3 bases, with 4 bases spanning the gap. The CDR3 contains 13 residues. The CDR3 nucleotides read TGTGCCAGCAGCGTAGCAGACAATCAGCCCCAGCATTTT. It is translated as CASSVADNQPQHF.

This clone is labeled medium-sized. The gene calls are TRBV28 and TRBJ2-7, with 11 bases fitting TRBD2. This CDR3 is 14 amino acids long. The V gene end was trimmed by 3 bases and the J gene end by 3 bases; junction bases not matched to a gene: 1. Per germline, CDR1 MDHEN and CDR2 SYDVKM. This CDR3 reads CASSFGTSGYEQYF. CDR3 DNA: TGTGCCAGCAGTTTCGGGACTAGCGGCTACGAGCAGTACTTC.

This clone occurred a few times. The CDR3 bases are TGTGCCAGCAGTGGAATACAGGTCTACGAGCAGTACTTC. This encodes CASSGIQVYEQYF. The rearrangement joins TRBV6-1 to TRBJ2-7, with D maybe TRBD1 (5 bases). The CDR3 spans 13 residues. V lost 4 bases, J lost 3 bases, and 10 bases lay in between. Looked up from germline, CDR1 is MNHNS and CDR2 is SASEGT.

A single count supports this clone. Its ends do not fully match the called genes, so a read error is possible. The V and J genes are TRBV7-9 and TRBJ2-3; D possibly corresponds to TRBD2 (5 bases). Germline V CDR1 and CDR2: SEHNR, FQNEAQ (reference sequence). The CDR3 extends over 14 amino acids. The CDR3 bases are TGTGCCAGCAGCCCGGGGATTAGCACAGATACGCAGTATTTC. This codes for CASSPGISTDTQYF.

Relative to its sample, this clone is medium-sized. The V call is TRBV2, the J call TRBJ2-7; TRBD2 aligns across 8 bases. The CDR3 covers 14 residues. Losses at the gene ends were 6 bases for V and 0 bases for J; bases not matched to a gene: 4. The germline CDR1 and CDR2 sequences are SNHLY and FYNNEI. CDR3 DNA sequence: TGTGCCAGCAGGCGGGAGGCGCCCTCCTACGAGCAGTACTTC. Translated, it gives CASRREAPSYEQYF.

The gene calls are TRBV28 and TRBJ2-7; TRBD2 matches 9 bases. This CDR3 region has 15 residues. The junction had 10 bases not matched to a gene; V was cut back by 5 bases and J by 5 bases. From germline, CDR1 is MDHEN and CDR2 SYDVKM. This CDR3 is CASSPELREGNEQYF. In nucleotides, the CDR3 is TGTGCCAGCAGTCCCGAATTGCGGGAGGGAAACGAGCAGTACTTC.

The sample holds many counts of this clone. This chain uses TRBV9 with TRBJ2-7; no definite D call. The CDR3 sequence is 14 residues long. Germline V gives CDR1 SGDLS, CDR2 YYNGEE. Trimming shortened V by 0 bases and J by 0 bases, and 7 bases separated the two germline ends. The CDR3 DNA reads TGTGCCAGCAGCGTAGCGGCAACCTCCTACGAGCAGTACTTC. Encoded protein: CASSVAATSYEQYF.

The table lists this clone with many counts. The chain joins TRBV2 to TRBJ2-4; 8 bases are a match to TRBD2. V lost 5 bases to trimming and J lost 8 bases; unmatched junction nucleotides: 17. Germline-derived CDR1 and CDR2 are SNHLY and FYNNEI. The CDR3 sequence is 17 residues long. In DNA, the CDR3 is TGTGCCAGCAGTCTTCGGTCCCGGAGCGGGAGAGGGGACATTCAGTACTTC. Protein sequence: CASSLRSRSGRGDIQYF.